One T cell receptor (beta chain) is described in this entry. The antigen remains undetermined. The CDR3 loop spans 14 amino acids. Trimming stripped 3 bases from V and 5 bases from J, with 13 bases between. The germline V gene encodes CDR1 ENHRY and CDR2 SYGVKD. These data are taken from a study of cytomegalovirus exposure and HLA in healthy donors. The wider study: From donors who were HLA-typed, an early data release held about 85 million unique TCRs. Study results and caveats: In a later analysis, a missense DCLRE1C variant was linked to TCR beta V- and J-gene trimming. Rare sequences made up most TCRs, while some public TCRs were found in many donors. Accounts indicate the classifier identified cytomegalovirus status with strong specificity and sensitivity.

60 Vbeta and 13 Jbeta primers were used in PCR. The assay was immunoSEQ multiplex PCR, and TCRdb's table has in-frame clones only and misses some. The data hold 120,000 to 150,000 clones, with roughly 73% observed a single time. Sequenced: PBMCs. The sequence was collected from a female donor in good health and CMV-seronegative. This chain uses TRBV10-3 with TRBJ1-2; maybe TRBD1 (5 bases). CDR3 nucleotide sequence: TGTGCCATCAGTGAACCGGACAACGATTATGGCTACACCTTC. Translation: CAISEPDNDYGYTF.